Below, one T cell receptor beta chain is given with its context. The table came from immunoSEQ multiplex PCR; TCRdb's copy has only in-frame clones and leaves some out. In the table there are roughly 280,000 clones, about nine tenths of which are singletons. The J segment lost 4 bases and the V segment lost 3 bases, leaving 6 bases of the junction unmatched. The CDR3 loop spans 14 amino acids. Germline CDR1 is SGHRS and CDR2 is YFSETQ. This specimen comes from a study of blood T cell repertoires in COVID-19. Study-level information: Samples came from the United States, Italy and Spain, spanning acute and convalescent COVID-19.

The sequenced material came from peripheral blood. The genes are TRBV5-1 and TRBJ1-1; 7 bases line up with TRBD1. This clonotype was sampled from a woman aged 45-59 years who had recovered from COVID-19. CDR3 nucleotides: TGCGCCAGCAGCTCTCAGGGGGTTAGCACTGAAGCTTTCTTT. It specifies CASSSQGVSTEAFF.